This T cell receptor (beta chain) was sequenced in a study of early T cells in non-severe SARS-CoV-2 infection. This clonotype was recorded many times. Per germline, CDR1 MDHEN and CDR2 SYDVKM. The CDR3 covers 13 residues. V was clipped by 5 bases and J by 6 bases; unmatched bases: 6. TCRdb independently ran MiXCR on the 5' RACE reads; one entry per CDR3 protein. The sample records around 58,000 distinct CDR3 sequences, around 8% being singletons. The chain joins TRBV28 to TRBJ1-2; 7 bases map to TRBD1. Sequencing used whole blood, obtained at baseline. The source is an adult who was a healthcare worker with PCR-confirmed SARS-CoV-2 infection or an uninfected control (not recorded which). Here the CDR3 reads CASSADRENGYTF. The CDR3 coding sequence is TGTGCCAGCAGTGCAGACAGGGAGAATGGCTACACCTTC.